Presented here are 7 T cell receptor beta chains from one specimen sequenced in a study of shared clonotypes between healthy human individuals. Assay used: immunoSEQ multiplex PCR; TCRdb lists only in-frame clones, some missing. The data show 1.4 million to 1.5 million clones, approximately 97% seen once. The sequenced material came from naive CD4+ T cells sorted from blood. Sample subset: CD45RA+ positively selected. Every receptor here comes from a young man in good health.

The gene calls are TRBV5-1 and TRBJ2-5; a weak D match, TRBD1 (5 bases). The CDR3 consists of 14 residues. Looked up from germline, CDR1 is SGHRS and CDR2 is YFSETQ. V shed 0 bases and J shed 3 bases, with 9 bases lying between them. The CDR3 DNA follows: TGCGCCAGCAGCTTGGAGGGGCAGGAAGAGACCCAGTACTTC. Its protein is CASSLEGQEETQYF. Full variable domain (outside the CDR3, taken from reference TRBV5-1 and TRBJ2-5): KAGVTQTPRYLIKTRGQQVTLSCSPISGHRSVSWYQQTPGQGLQFLFEYFSETQRNKGNFPGRFSGRQFSNSRSEMNVSTLELGDSALYLCASSLEGQEETQYFGPGTRLLVL.

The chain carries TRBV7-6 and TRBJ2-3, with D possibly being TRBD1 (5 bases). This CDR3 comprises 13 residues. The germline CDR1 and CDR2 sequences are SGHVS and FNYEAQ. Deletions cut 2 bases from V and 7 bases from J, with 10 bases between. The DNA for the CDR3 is TGTGCCAGCAGCTTAAATGGGGCCAATACGCAGTATTTT. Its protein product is CASSLNGANTQYF. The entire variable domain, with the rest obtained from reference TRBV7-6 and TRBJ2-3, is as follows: GAGVSQSPRYKVTKRGQDVALRCDPISGHVSLYWYRQALGQGPEFLTYFNYEAQQDKSGLPNDRFSAERPEGSISTLTIQRTEQRDSAMYRCASSLNGANTQYFGPGTRLTVL.

The CDR3 coding sequence is TGTGCCAGCAGTTACACCAGACAGGGTTTCGATGAGCAGTTCTTC. It yields the protein CASSYTRQGFDEQFF. The chain couples TRBV6-5 to TRBJ2-1, with TRBD1 matching 7 bases. With V trimmed by 2 bases and J by 8 bases, 9 bases remained unmatched. The CDR3 totals 15 residues. Germline V lookup: CDR1 MNHEY, CDR2 SVGAGI.

Here the CDR3 DNA reads TGTGCCAGCAGTTACTCGATCTCTGGCTGGCGCTACACCTTC. Residues: CASSYSISGWRYTF. This chain links TRBV6-5 with TRBJ1-2; D remains ambiguous. Germline CDR1 and CDR2: MNHEY and SVGAGI. The CDR3 spans 14 residues. With 0 bases removed from V and 9 bases from J, the gap between germline ends came to 14 bases.

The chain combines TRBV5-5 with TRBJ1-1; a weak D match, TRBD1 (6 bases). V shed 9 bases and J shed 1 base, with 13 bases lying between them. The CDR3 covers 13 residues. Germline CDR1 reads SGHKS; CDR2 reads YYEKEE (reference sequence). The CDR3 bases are TGTGCCACCCACGGACAGCCGAACACTGAAGCTTTCTTT. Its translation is CATHGQPNTEAFF. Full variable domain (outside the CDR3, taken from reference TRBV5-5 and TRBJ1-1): DAGVTQSPTHLIKTRGQQVTLRCSPISGHKSVSWYQQVLGQGPQFIFQYYEKEERGRGNFPDRFSARQFPNYSSELNVNALLLGDSALYLCATHGQPNTEAFFGQGTRLTVV.

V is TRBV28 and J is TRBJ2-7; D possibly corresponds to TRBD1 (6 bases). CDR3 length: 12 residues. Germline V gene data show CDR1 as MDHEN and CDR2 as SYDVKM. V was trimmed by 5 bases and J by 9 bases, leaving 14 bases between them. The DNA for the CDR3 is TGTGCCAGCAGTGGACAGACAACCGGGCAGTACTTC. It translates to CASSGQTTGQYF.

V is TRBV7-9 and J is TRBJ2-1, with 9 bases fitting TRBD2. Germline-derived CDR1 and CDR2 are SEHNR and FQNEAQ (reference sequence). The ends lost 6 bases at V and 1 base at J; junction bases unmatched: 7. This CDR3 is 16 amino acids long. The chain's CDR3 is CASSGLAGGSYNEQFF. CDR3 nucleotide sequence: TGTGCCAGCAGTGGTCTCGCGGGAGGGTCCTACAATGAGCAGTTCTTC.